The T cell receptor beta chain under discussion was sequenced for a study of blood T cells in healthy people across ages. The germline CDR1 and CDR2 sequences are SGHVS and FQNEAQ. The V gene lost 4 bases and the J gene lost 3 bases, with 18 bases spanning the gap. The CDR3 runs to 16 residues. Total RNA amounts of at least 5.5 micrograms were extracted per sample. The second PCR ran about 6 to 11 cycles with a sample-barcoded 5' primer and J-beta primers. MiXCR, run by TCRdb on the 5' RACE reads, gives a single entry per CDR3 protein. The sample shows some 370,000 distinct CDR3 sequences, 52% of them seen only once. This clonotype was seen at least ten times.

The receptor was isolated from a man aged 55 to 70 in good health. This sequence joins TRBV7-8 and TRBJ2-5; tentative D call: TRBD1 (5 bases). Sequencing used blood. CDR3 DNA sequence: TGTGCCAGCAGCTCCATCGAACAGGCTTTCGAAGAGACCCAGTACTTC. This encodes CASSSIEQAFEETQYF.